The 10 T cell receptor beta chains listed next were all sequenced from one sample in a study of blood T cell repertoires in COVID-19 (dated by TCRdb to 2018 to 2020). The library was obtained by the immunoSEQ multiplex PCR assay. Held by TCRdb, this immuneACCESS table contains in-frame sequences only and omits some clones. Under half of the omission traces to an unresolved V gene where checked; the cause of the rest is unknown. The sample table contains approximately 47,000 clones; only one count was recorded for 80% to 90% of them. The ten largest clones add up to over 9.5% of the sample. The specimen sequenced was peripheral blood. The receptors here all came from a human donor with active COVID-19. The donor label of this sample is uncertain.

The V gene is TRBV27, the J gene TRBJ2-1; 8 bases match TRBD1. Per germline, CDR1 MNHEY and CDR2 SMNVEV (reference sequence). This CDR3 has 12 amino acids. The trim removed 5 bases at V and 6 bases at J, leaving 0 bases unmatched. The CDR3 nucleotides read TGTGCCAGCAGTGGACAGGGCAATGAGCAGTTCTTC. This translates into CASSGQGNEQFF.

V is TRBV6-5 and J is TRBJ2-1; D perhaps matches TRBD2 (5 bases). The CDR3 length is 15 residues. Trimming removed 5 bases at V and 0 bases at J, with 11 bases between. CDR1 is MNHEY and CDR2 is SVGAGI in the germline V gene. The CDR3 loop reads CASSNQRSSYNEQFF. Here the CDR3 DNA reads TGTGCCAGCAGTAACCAGCGGAGCTCCTACAATGAGCAGTTCTTC.

CDR3 region: CASSKARSSYNSPLHF. The CDR3, as DNA: TGTGCCAGCAGCAAAGCGCGGAGCTCCTATAATTCACCCCTCCACTTT. The chain combines TRBV21-1 with TRBJ1-6. TRBV21-1 is given as a pseudogene. The CDR3 spans 16 residues.

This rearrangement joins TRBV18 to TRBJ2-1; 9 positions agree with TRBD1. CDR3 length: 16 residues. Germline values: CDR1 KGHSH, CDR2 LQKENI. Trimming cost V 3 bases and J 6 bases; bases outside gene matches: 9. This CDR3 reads CASSPNGQGSRNEQFF. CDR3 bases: TGTGCCAGCTCACCGAATGGACAGGGGTCTCGCAATGAGCAGTTCTTC.

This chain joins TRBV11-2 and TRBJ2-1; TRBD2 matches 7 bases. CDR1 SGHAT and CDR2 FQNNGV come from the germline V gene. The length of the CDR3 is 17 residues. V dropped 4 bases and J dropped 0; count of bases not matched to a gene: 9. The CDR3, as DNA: TGTGCCAGCAGCTGGGACGGGCGGGGGAGCTCCTACAATGAGCAGTTCTTC. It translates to CASSWDGRGSSYNEQFF.

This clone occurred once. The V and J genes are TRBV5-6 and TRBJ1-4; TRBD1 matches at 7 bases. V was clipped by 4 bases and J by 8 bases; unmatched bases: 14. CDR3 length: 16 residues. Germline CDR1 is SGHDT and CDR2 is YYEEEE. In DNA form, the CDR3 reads TGTGCCAGCAGCGCTGATTACAGGGGCGTGAGCGAAAAACTGTTTTTT. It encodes CASSADYRGVSEKLFF.

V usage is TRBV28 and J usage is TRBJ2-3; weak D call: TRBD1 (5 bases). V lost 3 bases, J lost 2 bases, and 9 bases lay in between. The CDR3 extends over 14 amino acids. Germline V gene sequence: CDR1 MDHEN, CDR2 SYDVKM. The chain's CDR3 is CASSLGRHTDTQYF. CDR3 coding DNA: TGTGCCAGCAGTTTGGGGCGGCACACAGATACGCAGTATTTT.

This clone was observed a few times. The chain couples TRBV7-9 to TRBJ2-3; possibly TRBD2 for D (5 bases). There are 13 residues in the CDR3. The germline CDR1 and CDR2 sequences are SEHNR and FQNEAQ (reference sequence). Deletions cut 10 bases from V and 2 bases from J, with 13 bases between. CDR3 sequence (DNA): TGTGCCACTACGACGGGGTCCACAGATACGCAGTATTTT. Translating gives CATTTGSTDTQYF.

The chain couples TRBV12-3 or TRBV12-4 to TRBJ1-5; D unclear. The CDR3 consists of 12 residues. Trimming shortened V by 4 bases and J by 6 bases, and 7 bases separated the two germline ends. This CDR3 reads CASSSWSQPQHF. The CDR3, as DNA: TGTGCCAGCAGTTCCTGGAGTCAGCCCCAGCATTTT.

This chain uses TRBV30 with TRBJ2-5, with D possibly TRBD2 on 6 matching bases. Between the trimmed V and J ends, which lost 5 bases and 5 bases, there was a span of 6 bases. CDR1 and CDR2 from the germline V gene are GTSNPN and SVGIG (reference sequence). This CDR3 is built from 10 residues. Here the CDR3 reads CAWAGETQYF. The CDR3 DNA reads TGTGCCTGGGCGGGGGAGACCCAGTACTTC.